This is a list of T cell receptor beta chains from one sample in a study of sequential checkpoint blockade in melanoma. The method was immunoSEQ multiplex PCR; TCRdb's version includes in-frame clones alone and lacks a portion of them. The sample lists roughly 6,300 clones, roughly 50% seen once, with 45% in the top ten. The specimen was CD8+ T cells sorted from blood (inferred from file names), collected from a patient given nivolumab and ipilimumab in sequence. All receptors come from a human donor with melanoma. The CDR3 runs from the conserved cysteine through the conserved F or W. The order of the fields is J gene, V gene, CDR3 length, CDR3 protein.

>TRBJ2-3|TRBV7-9|15
CASSSTTGTRDTQYF
>TRBJ1-4|TRBV28|15
CASSRDRGVREKLFF
>TRBJ2-5|TRBV6-4|14
CASSDSTGEETQYF
>TRBJ2-3|TRBV28|14
CASSFVAGTDTQYF
>TRBJ2-3|TRBV28|16
CASSLTWSSSTDTQYF
>TRBJ2-5|TRBV6-4|15
CASSVTGTASEAQYF
>TRBJ1-6|TRBV27|16
CASSSTQSSYNSPLHF
>TRBJ2-3|TRBV28|14
CASSFVAGTDTQYF
>TRBJ1-1|TRBV7-8|15
CASSAWDSLNTEAFF
>TRBJ1-1|TRBV20-1|11
CSAGKGAEAFF
>TRBJ2-7|TRBV14|15
CASSPPGLAGLEQYF
>TRBJ2-5|TRBV6-4|15
CASSVTGTASETQYF
>TRBJ1-4|TRBV4-3|16
CASSPVSSATNEKLFF
>TRBJ2-2|TRBV5-4|14
CASSWTGNTGELFF
>TRBJ1-5|TRBV9|15
CASSANTDSNQPQHF
>TRBJ2-7|TRBV6-5|13
CASSLAGPSEQYF
>TRBJ2-1|TRBV6-4|15
CASSGGGGDYNEQFF